The rows below give T cell receptor beta chains drawn from one sample of a study of beta chain features in type 1 diabetes. The data were produced by immunoSEQ multiplex PCR, yet TCRdb's version contains in-frame clones alone and is incomplete. Found here are nearly 350,000 clones, approximately 9.9% of them singletons; the top ten hold 0.95% to 1.1%. Sequencing was done on a sample of central memory CD4+ T cells from blood. Receptors originate from a man aged 30 to 45 with type 1 diabetes. CDR3s include the opening cysteine and the closing phenylalanine or tryptophan. A D gene is named only where the DNA matches it firmly. Where a row states a size, it is once, few, many or the class of an expanded clone; other rows omit it.

v_call: TRBV28
clone_size: few
j_call: TRBJ1-5
d_call: .
cdr3_nt: TGTGCCAGCACCCAGGCCGGGGGGAATCAGCCCCAGCATTTT
cdr3_aa: CASTQAGGNQPQHF

v_call: TRBV10-2
clone_size: few
j_call: TRBJ2-3
d_call: TRBD2
cdr3_nt: TGCGCCAGCAGTGAGCCTACTAGCGGCCTCACAGATACGCAGTATTTT
cdr3_aa: CASSEPTSGLTDTQYF

v_call: TRBV5-1
clone_size: few
j_call: TRBJ2-1
d_call: .
cdr3_nt: TGCGCCAGCAGCGAAAGGACGGGTTTCAATGAGCAGTTCTTC
cdr3_aa: CASSERTGFNEQFF

v_call: TRBV18
clone_size: few
j_call: TRBJ1-4
d_call: .
cdr3_nt: TGTGCCAGCTCACCTTCGTTTAACGAAAAACTGTTTTTT
cdr3_aa: CASSPSFNEKLFF

v_call: TRBV28
clone_size: .
j_call: TRBJ2-5
d_call: .
cdr3_nt: TGTGCCAGCAGTTTATTATCCGGTCTGGAGACCCAGTACTTC
cdr3_aa: CASSLLSGLETQYF

v_call: TRBV7-2
clone_size: .
j_call: TRBJ2-7
d_call: .
cdr3_nt: TGTGCCAGCAGCTTAATCGGACATGCGCGGGAGCAGTACTTC
cdr3_aa: CASSLIGHAREQYF

v_call: TRBV7-9
clone_size: few
j_call: TRBJ1-2
d_call: .
cdr3_nt: TGTGCCAGCAGCTCACAGGACAAGGACTATGGCTACACCTTC
cdr3_aa: CASSSQDKDYGYTF

v_call: TRBV23-1
clone_size: .
j_call: TRBJ2-7
d_call: TRBD1
cdr3_nt: TGCGCCAGCCCCCGGACAGGTTCAATTGGGGAGCAGTACTTC
cdr3_aa: CASPRTGSIGEQYF

v_call: TRBV15
clone_size: many
j_call: TRBJ1-5
d_call: .
cdr3_nt: TGTGCCACCAGCAGAGATGGAGGGCCCCAGCATTTT
cdr3_aa: CATSRDGGPQHF

v_call: TRBV18
clone_size: .
j_call: TRBJ1-5
d_call: .
cdr3_nt: TGTGCCAGCTCACCAACGTGGGGGGGTAATCAGCCCCAGCATTTT
cdr3_aa: CASSPTWGGNQPQHF

v_call: TRBV28
clone_size: .
j_call: TRBJ2-5
d_call: TRBD2
cdr3_nt: TGTGCCAGCAGCCGACTAGCGGGGGGCGGGCAAGAGACCCAGTACTTC
cdr3_aa: CASSRLAGGGQETQYF

v_call: TRBV2
clone_size: few
j_call: TRBJ1-2
d_call: .
cdr3_nt: TGTGCCAGCAGTGAAATCCAGGGTAACTATGGCTACACCTTC
cdr3_aa: CASSEIQGNYGYTF

v_call: TRBV6-6
clone_size: few
j_call: TRBJ1-5
d_call: .
cdr3_nt: TGTGCCAGCAGCCCCGGACTCTCAGGACAGCCCCAGCATTTT
cdr3_aa: CASSPGLSGQPQHF

v_call: TRBV19
clone_size: .
j_call: TRBJ1-1
d_call: .
cdr3_nt: TGTGCCAGTAGTATAGTAACAGGGAGCCCCGCTGAAGCTTTCTTT
cdr3_aa: CASSIVTGSPAEAFF

v_call: TRBV28
clone_size: .
j_call: TRBJ2-7
d_call: .
cdr3_nt: TGTGCCAGCAAAAGCTCAGAATTCTCCTACGAGCAGTACTTC
cdr3_aa: CASKSSEFSYEQYF

v_call: TRBV10-3
clone_size: .
j_call: TRBJ1-6
d_call: TRBD1
cdr3_nt: TGTGCCATCAGGGGGACAGACGAGGACCACAATTCACCCCTCCACTTT
cdr3_aa: CAIRGTDEDHNSPLHF

v_call: TRBV10-2
clone_size: .
j_call: TRBJ2-1
d_call: TRBD2
cdr3_nt: TGCGCCAGCAACCCCGGGACTAGTACAAACAATGAGCAGTTCTTC
cdr3_aa: CASNPGTSTNNEQFF

v_call: TRBV27
clone_size: many
j_call: TRBJ1-5
d_call: .
cdr3_nt: TGTGCCAGCAGAAGTACATTTAATGATCAGCCCCAGCATTTT
cdr3_aa: CASRSTFNDQPQHF

v_call: TRBV7-2
clone_size: few
j_call: TRBJ2-3
d_call: TRBD1
cdr3_nt: TGTGCCAGCAGCCTAGGCGGACAGGGTGGGGGAGATACGCAGTATTTT
cdr3_aa: CASSLGGQGGGDTQYF

v_call: TRBV7-2
clone_size: few
j_call: TRBJ2-5
d_call: .
cdr3_nt: TGTGCCAGCAGCCAGTCCGGGGAGACCCAGTACTTC
cdr3_aa: CASSQSGETQYF

v_call: TRBV9
clone_size: once
j_call: TRBJ2-5
d_call: .
cdr3_nt: TGTGCCAGCAGCGACGGGGCCCTATCGGAGACCCAGTACTTC
cdr3_aa: CASSDGALSETQYF

v_call: TRBV2
clone_size: few
j_call: TRBJ1-2
d_call: .
cdr3_nt: TGTGCCAGCAGTGAAGCGCTTGGGGATTACTATGGCTACACCTTC
cdr3_aa: CASSEALGDYYGYTF

v_call: TRBV4-3
clone_size: .
j_call: TRBJ2-3
d_call: TRBD1
cdr3_nt: TGCGCCAGCAGCCAGGCGACAGGGTCTCCCACAGATACGCAGTATTTT
cdr3_aa: CASSQATGSPTDTQYF

v_call: TRBV6-5
clone_size: .
j_call: TRBJ2-7
d_call: TRBD2
cdr3_nt: TGTGCCAGCAGAACCCCAGCGGGGGCCTACGAGCAGTACTTC
cdr3_aa: CASRTPAGAYEQYF

v_call: TRBV28
clone_size: .
j_call: TRBJ1-5
d_call: .
cdr3_nt: TGTGCCAGCAGTTTATTGGGCGGGGGGGATCAGCCCCAGCATTTT
cdr3_aa: CASSLLGGGDQPQHF

v_call: TRBV6-6
clone_size: many
j_call: TRBJ2-2
d_call: TRBD1
cdr3_nt: TGTGCCAGCAGTGAGACAGGGGATGCCGGGGAGCTGTTTTTT
cdr3_aa: CASSETGDAGELFF

v_call: TRBV28
clone_size: .
j_call: TRBJ1-2
d_call: TRBD1
cdr3_nt: TGTGCCACCATGGACAGGACTAACTATGGCTACACCTTC
cdr3_aa: CATMDRTNYGYTF

v_call: TRBV5-1
clone_size: .
j_call: TRBJ2-3
d_call: .
cdr3_nt: TGCGCCAGCAGCTTGGGGGACTCCAGGGATACGCAGTATTTT
cdr3_aa: CASSLGDSRDTQYF

v_call: TRBV21-1
clone_size: .
j_call: TRBJ2-5
d_call: .
cdr3_nt: TGTGCCAGCAGCGCAGAGACCCAGTACTTC
cdr3_aa: CASSAETQYF

v_call: TRBV28
clone_size: few
j_call: TRBJ2-7
d_call: .
cdr3_nt: TGTGCCAGCAGCCCCGTGGACTTCTACGAGCAGTACTTC
cdr3_aa: CASSPVDFYEQYF

v_call: TRBV4-3
clone_size: .
j_call: TRBJ1-3
d_call: .
cdr3_nt: TGCGCCAGCAGCCTGGATTTCGGCAGTTACTCTGGAAACACCATATATTTT
cdr3_aa: CASSLDFGSYSGNTIYF

v_call: TRBV11-2
clone_size: few
j_call: TRBJ1-1
d_call: TRBD1
cdr3_nt: TGTGCCAGCAGCTTGACAGGGATGGAACTAGCTTTCTTT
cdr3_aa: CASSLTGMELAFF

v_call: TRBV11-1
clone_size: .
j_call: TRBJ2-1
d_call: .
cdr3_nt: TGTGCCAGCAGCTTAGTCTACCATGAGCAGTTCTTC
cdr3_aa: CASSLVYHEQFF

v_call: TRBV7-2
clone_size: .
j_call: TRBJ2-1
d_call: .
cdr3_nt: TGTGCCAGCAGCCAAACCATCTCAGGAGACAATGAGCAGTTCTTC
cdr3_aa: CASSQTISGDNEQFF

v_call: TRBV18
clone_size: few
j_call: TRBJ1-1
d_call: .
cdr3_nt: TGTGCCAGCTCACCCCTTGCATTTTCTGAAGCTTTCTTT
cdr3_aa: CASSPLAFSEAFF

v_call: TRBV5-1
clone_size: many
j_call: TRBJ1-4
d_call: TRBD1
cdr3_nt: TGCGCCAGCAGCTTACAGGGGAATGAAAAACTGTTTTTT
cdr3_aa: CASSLQGNEKLFF

v_call: TRBV4-3
clone_size: .
j_call: TRBJ2-5
d_call: TRBD1
cdr3_nt: TGCGCCAGCAGCCGGGGACAGGGAGAAGAGACCCAGTACTTC
cdr3_aa: CASSRGQGEETQYF

v_call: TRBV19
clone_size: few
j_call: TRBJ1-5
d_call: .
cdr3_nt: TGTGCCAGTAAGGACCGTTTAGGACCCCAGCATTTT
cdr3_aa: CASKDRLGPQHF

v_call: TRBV19
clone_size: .
j_call: TRBJ2-5
d_call: .
cdr3_nt: TGTGCCAGTAGTGCAGAAGAGACCCAGTACTTC
cdr3_aa: CASSAEETQYF

v_call: TRBV5-1
clone_size: few
j_call: TRBJ1-2
d_call: .
cdr3_nt: TGCGCCAGCAGCTTGGTGGCAGGGTCCTATGGCTACACCTTC
cdr3_aa: CASSLVAGSYGYTF

v_call: TRBV6-5
clone_size: few
j_call: TRBJ1-6
d_call: .
cdr3_nt: TGTGCCAGCGTCTCCGCGGTCGATAATTCACCCCTCCACTTT
cdr3_aa: CASVSAVDNSPLHF

v_call: TRBV28
clone_size: few
j_call: TRBJ1-3
d_call: .
cdr3_nt: TGTGCCAGCAGTCCCAGCGGAAACACCATATATTTT
cdr3_aa: CASSPSGNTIYF

v_call: TRBV5-1
clone_size: .
j_call: TRBJ2-6
d_call: .
cdr3_nt: TGCGCCAGCAGCCAGAACTCTGGGGCCAACGTCCTGACTTTC
cdr3_aa: CASSQNSGANVLTF

v_call: TRBV7-2
clone_size: few
j_call: TRBJ2-7
d_call: .
cdr3_nt: TGTGCCAGCAGCTTAGCGGCAATGACGGTGACCTCCTACGAGCAGTACTTC
cdr3_aa: CASSLAAMTVTSYEQYF

v_call: TRBV9
clone_size: few
j_call: TRBJ2-7
d_call: TRBD1
cdr3_nt: TGTGCCAGCAGCCCCGCTCGACAGGGCTACGAGCAGTACTTC
cdr3_aa: CASSPARQGYEQYF

v_call: TRBV19
clone_size: few
j_call: TRBJ1-5
d_call: .
cdr3_nt: TGTGCCAGTAGTATAAGAGGGGATCAGCCCCAGCATTTT
cdr3_aa: CASSIRGDQPQHF

v_call: TRBV7-2
clone_size: .
j_call: TRBJ1-1
d_call: .
cdr3_nt: TGTGCCAGCAGCTTAGTTTCCGACACTGAAGCTTTCTTT
cdr3_aa: CASSLVSDTEAFF

v_call: TRBV25-1
clone_size: .
j_call: TRBJ2-1
d_call: .
cdr3_nt: TGTGCCAGCAGTGATGCGCGGGGGCCCTACAATGAGCAGTTCTTC
cdr3_aa: CASSDARGPYNEQFF

v_call: TRBV2
clone_size: .
j_call: TRBJ1-4
d_call: .
cdr3_nt: TGTGCCAGCACTCGCCGAGGTGAAAAACTGTTTTTT
cdr3_aa: CASTRRGEKLFF

v_call: TRBV7-2
clone_size: few
j_call: TRBJ2-5
d_call: .
cdr3_nt: TGTGCCAGCAGCTTTGGCCCCCTCCAAGAGACCCAGTACTTC
cdr3_aa: CASSFGPLQETQYF

v_call: TRBV6-6
clone_size: few
j_call: TRBJ2-7
d_call: .
cdr3_nt: TGTGCCAGCAGTATCGCCGGAGCGTCCTACGAGCAGTACTTC
cdr3_aa: CASSIAGASYEQYF

v_call: TRBV30
clone_size: few
j_call: TRBJ1-2
d_call: .
cdr3_nt: TGTGCCTGGGCAAAGGGGACTTACCTCTATGGCTACACCTTC
cdr3_aa: CAWAKGTYLYGYTF

v_call: TRBV9
clone_size: .
j_call: TRBJ2-3
d_call: .
cdr3_nt: TGTGCCAGCAGCGTGGTGGGGCCTGGCACAGATACGCAGTATTTT
cdr3_aa: CASSVVGPGTDTQYF

v_call: TRBV7-6
clone_size: .
j_call: TRBJ2-3
d_call: TRBD1
cdr3_nt: TGTGCCAGCAGCTTAGGGACAGGGGGAGATACGCAGTATTTT
cdr3_aa: CASSLGTGGDTQYF

v_call: TRBV7-2
clone_size: .
j_call: TRBJ2-1
d_call: TRBD2
cdr3_nt: TGTGCCAGCAGCGGAGGACTAGCGGGGGGCGAGCAGTTCTTC
cdr3_aa: CASSGGLAGGEQFF

v_call: TRBV5-1
clone_size: few
j_call: TRBJ2-3
d_call: .
cdr3_nt: TGCGCCAGCAGCTTGGCCCCGGGAGCCACAGATACGCAGTATTTT
cdr3_aa: CASSLAPGATDTQYF

v_call: TRBV4-1
clone_size: .
j_call: TRBJ1-5
d_call: .
cdr3_nt: TGCGCCAGCAGCCAACCGGACAGAGATAGCAATCAGCCCCAGCATTTT
cdr3_aa: CASSQPDRDSNQPQHF

v_call: TRBV6-1
clone_size: .
j_call: TRBJ1-6
d_call: .
cdr3_nt: TGTGCCAGCAGGGGACCTCCGTCCCTTAATTCACCCCTCCACTTT
cdr3_aa: CASRGPPSLNSPLHF